The present T cell receptor beta chain was sequenced within a study of Ad26.COV2.S vaccination and SARS-CoV-2 variants. Treatment defined: about 20 received Ad26.COV2.S at low or high dose, single or two shots; roughly five received placebo; per-sample allocation not given. The samples were gathered on day 63 after the first injection of vaccine or placebo. Whoever gave the sample was an adult aged 18-55 years in Boston. Using immunoSEQ multiplex PCR, the repertoire was profiled, and TCRdb retains in-frame clones only, with some absent. The data contain a few hundred thousand clones, 92% of them singletons. In germline, CDR1 is KGHSH, CDR2 LQKENI. The CDR3 runs to 12 residues. Trimming stripped 2 bases from V and 9 bases from J, with 8 bases between.

The sequencing here drew on peripheral blood, taken in a trial of Ad26.COV2.S vaccine versus placebo. The rearrangement joins TRBV18 to TRBJ2-1; D gene ambiguous. The TCR sequence derives from a person between 18 and 60 years old who received the Ad26.COV2.S COVID-19 vaccine or a placebo. The CDR3 nucleotides read TGTGCCAGCTCACCAATGGGGATTGAGCAGTTCTTC. Translation: CASSPMGIEQFF.